This is a list of T cell receptor beta chains from one sample in a study of blood T cell repertoires in COVID-19. Assay: immunoSEQ multiplex PCR; the TCRdb copy retains only in-frame clones and omits some. The sample consists of about 200,000 clones, about 80% of them appearing once. Sequenced material: PBMCs or T cells enriched from blood (not recorded which). The receptors derive from a man aged 35 to 55 who had recovered from COVID-19. Each CDR3 is given without its conserved first and last residue. Fields, in order: clone size, V gene, J gene, CDR3 protein. The size field is filled for only some rows; it gives once, few, many or a size class.

>.|TRBV15|TRBJ2-2
ATSRDGQNTGELF
>.|TRBV28|TRBJ1-3
ASSSWTGGNTIY
>.|TRBV5-1|TRBJ1-3
ASGASPRNTIY
>.|TRBV18|TRBJ2-5
ASSPSGETQY
>.|TRBV15|TRBJ1-2
ATSRDQGRIGGYT
>.|TRBV5-1|TRBJ1-5
ASSLAPQAGQPQH
>.|TRBV23-1|TRBJ2-7
ASSQRLVYEQY
>.|TRBV18|TRBJ1-5
ASSPSTGQVQPQH
>.|TRBV2|TRBJ1-1
ASTLGQANTEAF
>.|TRBV4-1|TRBJ2-2
ASSPDYVTRNTGELF
>.|TRBV6-5|TRBJ1-5
ASSYRADNNQPQH
>.|TRBV19|TRBJ1-1
ASSIKGMNTEAF
>.|TRBV19|TRBJ1-2
ASSIGQPANYGYT
>.|TRBV27|TRBJ1-6
ASSLLSGHVYSPLH
>.|TRBV18|TRBJ1-1
ASSGDLNTEAF
>.|TRBV16|TRBJ2-5
ASSLSGTSGTQY
>.|TRBV7-9|TRBJ2-2
ASSLEGGGGAAATGELF
>.|TRBV19|TRBJ1-1
ASSRQGVNTEAF
>.|TRBV10-1|TRBJ2-7
ASSEGNEQY
>.|TRBV5-4|TRBJ1-1
ASSLGAENTEAF
>few|TRBV7-8|TRBJ1-1
ASSLTRDRVAEAF
>.|TRBV27|TRBJ2-1
ASSMYSYNEQF
>.|TRBV5-4|TRBJ2-3
ASSLQGPTDTQY
>.|TRBV18|TRBJ1-2
ASSPSRRAYGYT
>.|TRBV6-5|TRBJ1-5
ASSFDRYNQPQH
>.|TRBV3-1/TRBV3-2|TRBJ2-3
ASSQEGTGSDTQY
>.|TRBV4-1|TRBJ1-2
ASSQGRVAAVGGYT
>.|TRBV5-1|TRBJ2-2
ASSLQRATGELF
>.|TRBV23-1|TRBJ2-1
ARLIRGGDNEQF
>.|TRBV4-2|TRBJ2-5
ASSEAVGDLQETQY
>.|TRBV7-8|TRBJ1-2
ASSVQGDYGYT
>.|TRBV4-1|TRBJ1-6
ASSGDRGPMYNSPLH
>once|TRBV19|TRBJ1-1
ASSKYGQGHTEAF
>.|TRBV21-1|TRBJ1-2
ASSPPRVSRADYGYT
>.|TRBV5-5|TRBJ1-5
ASSATGGVGSGNQPQH
>.|TRBV7-2|TRBJ2-3
ASSRGSTSTDTQY
>.|TRBV28|TRBJ1-4
ASSVRTRNEKLF
>.|TRBV6-6|TRBJ1-2
ASSTTRVSSGYT
>.|TRBV5-6|TRBJ1-6
ASSSLGQVLTNSPLH
>.|TRBV27|TRBJ2-7
ASSSSPSGAHYEQY
>.|TRBV5-4|TRBJ2-5
ASSLRQGGETQY
>.|TRBV6-5|TRBJ2-1
ASRDRGSNEQF
>.|TRBV29-1|TRBJ1-1
SANTANTEAF
>few|TRBV30|TRBJ1-1
AWNGRKTEAF
>.|TRBV5-8|TRBJ1-6
ASSWDRDNSPLH
>few|TRBV9|TRBJ1-1
ASSFTDRGAEAF
>.|TRBV2|TRBJ2-7
ASSGQFRGYEQY
>few|TRBV6-6|TRBJ1-2
ASCKTGVAYT
>once|TRBV3-1/TRBV3-2|TRBJ1-1
ASSETANTEAF
>many|TRBV5-1|TRBJ1-2
ASSLSGGTVVGYGYT
>.|TRBV4-2|TRBJ2-3
ASSHGTSTDTQY
>.|TRBV10-3|TRBJ1-5
AISAQGPYSNQPQH